This passage covers 4 T cell receptor beta chains from one sample sequenced in a study of T cells in Graves' hyperthyroidism and ophthalmopathy. Researchers amplified the TCR beta CDR3 regions from RNA transcripts. The HTBI primer set served for first-round RT-PCR of the TCR CDR3. TCRdb redid the calling of the multiplex PCR reads with MiXCR, one entry per CDR3 protein. The sample includes approximately 420,000 distinct CDR3 sequences, about an eighth of them seen just once. The source material was blood. The receptor set was obtained from a woman younger than 30 with Graves' hyperthyroidism.

This clonotype was seen ten or more times. The chain recombines TRBV6-2 or TRBV6-3 with TRBJ2-2; a possible D gene is TRBD2 (6 bases). Per the germline V gene, CDR1 is MNHEY and CDR2 is SVGEGT. The CDR3 spans 14 residues. Trimming pared 5 bases from V and 5 bases from J, leaving 12 bases between. The CDR3 coding sequence is TGTGCCAGCAGTGACGGGAGTATGACCGGGGAGCTGTTTTTT. Translated, it gives CASSDGSMTGELFF.

The chain uses TRBV30 and TRBJ1-5; D unresolved. The CDR3 is 14 residues long. Trimming stripped 3 bases from V and 8 bases from J, with 17 bases between. Germline V gene sequence: CDR1 GTSNPN, CDR2 SVGIG (reference sequence). CDR3 nucleotides: TGTGCCTGGAGCCCCCCGGGCCCTCTAGAGCCCCAGCATTTT. Translated, it gives CAWSPPGPLEPQHF.

The CDR3 DNA sequence: TGTGCCAGCAGCGTAGATGCGACCTATGGCTACACCTTC. This codes for CASSVDATYGYTF. J is TRBJ1-2 and V is TRBV9, with unresolved D. Germline CDR1 reads SGDLS; CDR2 reads YYNGEE. The ends were cut back, 0 bases at V and 4 bases at J, with 7 bases in the middle. This CDR3 is 13 amino acids long.

A remark on this clonotype: At one end the junction does not follow the germline gene, possibly because of a read error. The rearrangement joins TRBV15 to TRBJ2-5, with 8 bases matching TRBD1. This CDR3 comprises 14 residues. The germline V gene has CDR1 LNHNV and CDR2 YYDKDF (reference sequence). The CDR3 protein is CATSRRTGQETQHF. The DNA of the CDR3 is TGTGCCACCAGCCGCCGGACAGGGCAGGAGACCCAGCACTTC.